The clone carrying this T cell receptor beta chain is categorized as medium-sized (0.01 to 0.1%). This sample is drawn from a study of spatial heterogeneity in lung cancer. This CDR3 is built from 13 residues. V lost 4 bases to trimming and J lost 9 bases, with 14 bases between them. CDR1 and CDR2 (germline): SGHDN, FVKESK. TCRdb re-called the 5' RACE reads with MiXCR, one entry per CDR3 protein. Of 9,500 to 15,000 distinct CDR3 sequences detected, 14% appear once; the ten largest clones hold 2.4%. Time point meaning: sample taken at primary tumor resection. Sequencing covered unsorted whole RNA taken from tumor, nontumor lung or frozen PBMC. A total of fewer than 80 untreated early-stage non-small cell lung cancer patients served as donors.

This TCR was recovered from a female donor with early-stage non-small cell lung cancer. The source was PBMCs, collected at surgery. This chain joins TRBV14 and TRBJ2-3; D gene unclear. CDR3 DNA: TGTGCCAGCAGCCCGCAAGCGAGGCAAACGCAGTATTTT. Its protein is CASSPQARQTQYF.